These 21 T cell receptor beta chains were all obtained from the same sample, sequenced in a study of blood T cell repertoires in COVID-19. Profiling relied on immunoSEQ multiplex PCR, and the TCRdb table lists in-frame clones only, not all of them. The sample lists fewer than 120,000 clones; 82% were seen once. The sample consisted of peripheral blood. The source of these receptors is a woman aged 55-69 years with acute or convalescent COVID-19.

The V call is TRBV12-3 or TRBV12-4, the J call TRBJ1-2; D might be TRBD1 (5 bases). V lost 6 bases to trimming and J lost 4 bases, with 9 bases between them. The CDR3 has 12 residues. CDR3 bases: TGTGCCAGCAGCCCGGGGGGCTATGGCTACACCTTC. Residues: CASSPGGYGYTF.

The rearrangement uses TRBV12-5 and TRBJ1-3; D may be TRBD1 (5 bases). CDR3 size: 17 residues. V lost 5 bases and J lost 2, with 19 bases in between. CDR1 LGHNT and CDR2 FRNRAP come from the germline V gene. CDR3 nucleotide sequence: TGTGCTAGTGGTACCACCTGGCAGGGTAAAGCTGGAAACACCATATATTTT. Amino acid sequence: CASGTTWQGKAGNTIYF.

This chain links TRBV18 with TRBJ2-3; 8 nucleotides agree with TRBD2. V lost 1 base and J lost 4; bases outside the gene matches: 4. The germline CDR1 and CDR2 sequences are KGHSH and LQKENI. This CDR3 comprises 15 residues. The CDR3 coding sequence is TGTGCCAGCTCACCACAGCGGGGGAGGGCAGATACGCAGTATTTT. This gives the protein CASSPQRGRADTQYF.

The chain joins TRBV12-3 or TRBV12-4 to TRBJ1-4; 8 nucleotides match TRBD1. V gave up 6 bases and J gave up 10 bases; unmatched junction bases: 7. This CDR3 region has 13 residues. CDR3 protein: CASSLQGGAKLFF. The DNA of the CDR3 is TGTGCCAGCAGCCTACAGGGGGGGGCAAAACTGTTTTTT.

The V gene is TRBV11-3, the J gene TRBJ1-2; 10 bases fit TRBD1. CDR1 and CDR2 (germline): SGHNT, YENEEA. V lost 5 bases, J lost 4 bases, and 4 bases stayed unmatched. The CDR3 loop spans 14 amino acids. The CDR3 is CASSPGTGVYGYTF. The CDR3 region has the DNA TGTGCCAGCAGCCCCGGGACAGGGGTCTATGGCTACACCTTC.

V usage is TRBV6-1 and J usage is TRBJ1-5; D call uncertain. Germline V gene data show CDR1 as MNHNS and CDR2 as SASEGT. Trimming took 3 bases from V and 7 from J, leaving 7 bases between them. The CDR3 covers 12 residues. In DNA, the CDR3 is TGTGCCAGCAGTGACCCGGGACAGCCCCAGCATTTT. It translates to CASSDPGQPQHF.

The rearrangement links TRBV5-1 to TRBJ1-1; D not resolved. Germline-derived CDR1 and CDR2 are SGHRS and YFSETQ. Between the trimmed V and J ends, which lost 3 bases and 0 bases, there was a span of 9 bases. This CDR3 comprises 14 residues. The CDR3 reads CASSSESLNTEAFF. The DNA of the CDR3 is TGCGCCAGCAGCTCGGAGAGCTTGAACACTGAAGCTTTCTTT. The full variable domain, its missing parts supplied by reference TRBV5-1 and TRBJ1-1, is KAGVTQTPRYLIKTRGQQVTLSCSPISGHRSVSWYQQTPGQGLQFLFEYFSETQRNKGNFPGRFSGRQFSNSRSEMNVSTLELGDSALYLCASSSESLNTEAFFGQGTRLTVV.

The gene calls are TRBV7-2 and TRBJ2-1, with 12 bases matching TRBD2. Germline V gives CDR1 SGHTA, CDR2 FQGNSA. J gave up 6 bases and V 1 base, and 4 bases lay outside the gene matches. The CDR3 runs 16 residues. CDR3 in amino acids: CASSLVVGLAGNEQFF. CDR3 DNA: TGTGCCAGCAGCTTAGTGGTGGGACTAGCGGGCAATGAGCAGTTCTTC.

This clone has a handful of counts. The V call is TRBV11-1, the J call TRBJ2-5, with TRBD1 identical over 7 bases. This CDR3 is 14 amino acids long. The junction had 8 bases not matched to a gene; V was cut back by 5 bases and J by 5 bases. CDR1 is SGHAT, CDR2 FQDESV, per germline (reference sequence). The CDR3 DNA is TGTGCCAGCAGCGAGGGGACAGATCGCGAGACCCAGTACTTC. Protein: CASSEGTDRETQYF.

The chain employs TRBV9 and TRBJ1-4, with D perhaps matching TRBD1 (6 bases). Per germline, CDR1 SGDLS and CDR2 YYNGEE. The CDR3 is made up of 14 amino acids. The V end lost 0 bases, the J end lost 6 bases, and 9 bases lay between the germline ends. DNA of the CDR3: TGTGCCAGCAGCGTAGCCCCAGGGGATGAAAAACTGTTTTTT. Translated, it gives CASSVAPGDEKLFF.

CDR3 sequence (DNA): TGTGCCAGCACAGAATCAGGCGTCAGCGGGAGCCCCCTCCACTTT. Translating it yields CASTESGVSGSPLHF. The chain links TRBV6-5 to TRBJ1-6, with D uncertain. Deletions cut 7 bases from V and 13 bases from J, with 23 bases between. The CDR3 covers 15 residues. From germline, CDR1 is MNHEY and CDR2 SVGAGI.

This chain links TRBV23-1 with TRBJ1-6; D is perhaps TRBD1 (6 bases). TRBV23-1 is sorted into the ORF group, with uncertain function. CDR3 length equals 15 residues. The germline V and J ends were trimmed by 3 bases and 7 bases, with 13 bases remaining between them. The DNA for the CDR3 is TGCGCCAGCAGTCATGGCAGGACAGAGAATTCACCCCTCCACTTT. This codes for CASSHGRTENSPLHF.

This CDR3 is CASRPGTDYNEQFF. In DNA form, the CDR3 reads TGTGCCAGCAGACCCGGGACAGACTACAATGAGCAGTTCTTC. The V call is TRBV7-2, the J call TRBJ2-1, with 7 bases identical to TRBD1. The CDR3 length is 14 residues. The junction had 5 bases not matched to a gene; V was cut back by 6 bases and J by 3 bases. Germline V CDR1 and CDR2: SGHTA, FQGNSA.

The rearrangement uses TRBV7-6 and TRBJ2-5; 15 nucleotides line up with TRBD2. Unmatched junction bases numbered 2, after V lost 5 bases and J lost 1 base. Per the germline V gene, CDR1 is SGHVS and CDR2 is FNYEAQ. The CDR3 length is 16 residues. The DNA for the CDR3 is TGTGCCAGCAGCGTGGGACTAGCGGGGGGCCAAGAGACCCAGTACTTC. It is translated as CASSVGLAGGQETQYF.

The chain links TRBV5-1 to TRBJ2-7; 10 bases line up with TRBD1. V dropped 0 bases and J dropped 6; count of bases not matched to a gene: 6. The V gene's germline CDR1 is SGHRS and CDR2 YFSETQ. The CDR3 consists of 15 residues. The CDR3 sequence: CASSLAWDRGSEQYF. The CDR3 coding sequence is TGCGCCAGCAGCTTGGCCTGGGACAGGGGTAGCGAGCAGTACTTC.

This clone has a handful of counts. The chain is built from TRBV10-1 and TRBJ1-4, with 8 bases fitting TRBD1. V was clipped by 7 bases and J by 8 bases; unmatched bases: 9. Looked up from germline, CDR1 is WNHNN and CDR2 is SYGVQD (reference sequence). This CDR3 is built from 14 residues. The CDR3, as DNA: TGCGCCAGCATTAAGGACAGGGTAGTCGAAAAACTGTTTTTT. Translated, it gives CASIKDRVVEKLFF.

This chain links TRBV7-8 with TRBJ2-5; a possible D gene is TRBD2 (6 bases). V was cut by 7 bases and J by 2 bases, with 17 bases left in between. The germline V gene encodes CDR1 SGHVS and CDR2 FQNEAQ. CDR3 size: 15 residues. CDR3 coding DNA: TGTGCCAGCACTCTGTGGGGACTGCTTCAAGAGACCCAGTACTTC. Amino acid sequence: CASTLWGLLQETQYF.

This sequence joins TRBV6-2 or TRBV6-3 and TRBJ1-4; 9 bases agree with TRBD1. Per germline, CDR1 MNHEY and CDR2 SVGEGT. This CDR3 is built from 14 residues. V was pared by 5 bases and J by 10 bases, with 8 bases of the junction left unmatched. The CDR3 spells CASSRPGQGGKLFF. CDR3 nucleotides: TGTGCCAGCAGTCGACCGGGACAGGGTGGAAAACTGTTTTTT.

The rearrangement uses TRBV19 and TRBJ2-7, with 8 bases identical to TRBD1. The ends lost 6 bases at V and 5 bases at J; junction bases unmatched: 6. This CDR3 has 13 residues. CDR1 LNHDA and CDR2 SQIVND come from the germline V gene (reference sequence). CDR3 sequence (DNA): TGTGCCAGTAGACGACAGGGGAATAACGAGCAGTACTTC. Encoded protein: CASRRQGNNEQYF.

The chain uses TRBV4-1 and TRBJ2-5; a possible D gene is TRBD2 (5 bases). CDR3 length equals 13 residues. The germline V and J ends were trimmed by 4 bases and 5 bases, with 11 bases remaining between them. CDR1 and CDR2 from the germline V gene are MGHRA and YSYEKL. CDR3 nucleotides: TGCGCCAGCAGCCGCACGAGGGAGGAGACCCAGTACTTC. It specifies CASSRTREETQYF.

The chain's CDR3 is CASIRDTYNEQFF. The CDR3 nucleotides read TGTGCCAGCATCCGGGACACCTACAATGAGCAGTTCTTC. The gene calls are TRBV2 and TRBJ2-1; D possibly corresponds to TRBD1 (6 bases). Germline V gives CDR1 SNHLY, CDR2 FYNNEI. The CDR3 spans 13 residues. Trimming pared 7 bases from V and 2 bases from J, leaving 9 bases between.